These 25 T cell receptor beta chains came from one sample sequenced in a study of T cell changes during pregnancy in multiple sclerosis. Data came from immunoSEQ multiplex PCR; TCRdb stores just in-frame clones and leaves some out. The sample holds around 57,000 clones; 89% are singletons and the top ten take 2% to 3%. Here the sequenced sample was peripheral blood, taken in the first trimester of pregnancy. These receptors were collected from a female donor with multiple sclerosis, enrolled in a pregnancy study.

This clone showed up just once. This chain joins TRBV6-5 and TRBJ1-4, with TRBD1 matching over 9 bases. After removal of 2 bases from V and 10 bases from J, the junction contained 2 bases not matched to a gene. The germline CDR1 and CDR2 sequences are MNHEY and SVGAGI. The CDR3 length is 13 residues. CDR3 coding DNA: TGTGCCAGCAGTTACCTACAGGGGGCAAAACTGTTTTTT. Translation: CASSYLQGAKLFF.

The V and J genes are TRBV5-1 and TRBJ2-2; 9 nucleotides line up with TRBD1. This CDR3 comprises 15 residues. The trim removed 3 bases at V and 4 bases at J, leaving 4 bases unmatched. Germline CDR1 and CDR2: SGHRS and YFSETQ. The CDR3 DNA is TGCGCCAGCAGCTCAGGACAGGGGATCACCGGGGAGCTGTTTTTT. It yields the protein CASSSGQGITGELFF.

This clone has only a few counts. The chain links TRBV30 to TRBJ1-3, with 8 bases matching TRBD1. Per germline, CDR1 GTSNPN and CDR2 SVGIG (reference sequence). The CDR3 covers 16 residues. With V trimmed by 2 bases and J by 11 bases, 17 bases remained unmatched. DNA for the CDR3: TGTGCCTGGAGTAGGGGGACAGGTTCATTTCTACCGTCCATATATTTT. It codes for CAWSRGTGSFLPSIYF.

This chain joins TRBV20-1 and TRBJ1-1; D uncertain. Germline CDR1 and CDR2: DFQATT and SNEGSKA (reference sequence). The CDR3 extends over 11 amino acids. V lost 6 bases and J 4 bases, leaving 9 bases between the germline ends. In DNA form, the CDR3 reads TGCAGTGCCCCGGGTAGCACTGAAGCTTTCTTT. This codes for CSAPGSTEAFF.

The chain has TRBV6-1 and TRBJ1-5; 10 bases are a match to TRBD1. Germline CDR1 reads MNHNS; CDR2 reads SASEGT. V shed 1 base, J shed 7 bases, and the junction held 1 base outside the gene matches. This CDR3 is built from 14 residues. CDR3 sequence reads: CASSEGQGAQPQHF. CDR3 bases: TGTGCCAGCAGTGAAGGACAGGGGGCCCAGCCCCAGCATTTT.

In regard to this clone: The same CDR3 arises from other DNA sequences in this sample as well. The chain carries TRBV20-1 and TRBJ1-2, with D unresolved. Germline V lookup: CDR1 DFQATT, CDR2 SNEGSKA (reference sequence). This CDR3 spans 11 amino acids. Trimming pared 2 bases from V and 4 bases from J, leaving 5 bases between. The CDR3 protein is CSARRGYGYTF. CDR3 nucleotides: TGCAGTGCTAGACGGGGCTATGGCTACACCTTC.

This sequence joins TRBV6-5 and TRBJ2-1; possible D gene TRBD1, 6 bases. V was shortened by 11 bases and J by 0 bases, with 17 bases between the two germline ends. This CDR3 contains 15 residues. CDR1 is MNHEY and CDR2 is SVGAGI in the germline V gene. CDR3 nucleotides: TGTGCCTGCCAAGCAGGACAGAGCTCCTACAATGAGCAGTTCTTC. It yields the protein CACQAGQSSYNEQFF.

The rearrangement uses TRBV4-2 and TRBJ2-1; TRBD2 matches at 12 bases. The CDR3 runs 19 residues. Germline CDR1 is LGHNA and CDR2 is YNFKEQ. The V and J ends lost 4 bases and 3 bases, in that order; junction bases with no gene match: 13. The CDR3 bases are TGTGCCAGCAGCCTCTCGTTGGGTCTAGCGGGAGGGTACTACAATGAGCAGTTCTTC. This gives the protein CASSLSLGLAGGYYNEQFF.

The rearrangement joins TRBV30 to TRBJ1-2, with a weak D call TRBD1 (5 bases). Germline V lookup: CDR1 GTSNPN, CDR2 SVGIG (reference sequence). This CDR3 contains 12 residues. V was shortened by 6 bases and J by 1 base, with 9 bases between the two germline ends. The CDR3 spells CACQTVNYGYTF. DNA of the CDR3: TGTGCCTGCCAGACAGTTAACTATGGCTACACCTTC.

This clone was picked up a small number of times. The chain joins TRBV14 to TRBJ1-1; perhaps TRBD1 as D (5 bases). There are 15 residues in the CDR3. Per germline, CDR1 SGHDN and CDR2 FVKESK. Trimming cost V 4 bases and J 1 base, with 13 bases left between them. As DNA, the CDR3 is TGTGCCAGCAGCCCCAACGTCGGGGGGAACACTGAAGCTTTCTTT. Translating it yields CASSPNVGGNTEAFF.

The V gene is TRBV7-9, the J gene TRBJ2-7, with D perhaps TRBD1 (6 bases). CDR1 is SEHNR and CDR2 is FQNEAQ in the germline V gene (reference sequence). V was cut by 5 bases and J by 3 bases, with 11 bases left in between. The CDR3 is 13 amino acids. CDR3 amino acids: CASSETGHYEQYF. DNA of the CDR3: TGTGCCAGCAGCGAGACAGGACACTACGAGCAGTACTTC.

CDR3 sequence (DNA): TGTGCCAGCAGTGAAAATGGAGCGGGACTTATAGGATACTACGAGCAGTACTTC. Encoded protein: CASSENGAGLIGYYEQYF. The chain carries TRBV2 and TRBJ2-7, with 7 bases fitting TRBD2. The junction had 16 bases not matched to a gene; V was cut back by 2 bases and J by 3 bases. CDR3 length equals 18 residues. CDR1 and CDR2 (germline): SNHLY, FYNNEI.

This chain joins TRBV7-8 and TRBJ1-2; D is possibly TRBD1 (5 bases). The length of the CDR3 is 15 residues. From germline, CDR1 is SGHVS and CDR2 FQNEAQ. Deletions cut 4 bases from V and 4 bases from J, with 16 bases between. In nucleotides, the CDR3 is TGTGCCAGCAGCTCACCGGGACTGGTGATCTATGGCTACACCTTC. Translated, it gives CASSSPGLVIYGYTF.

The chain employs TRBV6-5 and TRBJ1-2, with 7 bases aligning to TRBD1. V was pared by 6 bases and J by 2 bases, with 3 bases of the junction left unmatched. The CDR3 contains 13 residues. In germline, CDR1 is MNHEY, CDR2 SVGAGI. The CDR3, as DNA: TGTGCCAGCAGACTGGGACAGAACTATGGCTACACCTTC. Its translation is CASRLGQNYGYTF.

This chain links TRBV11-3 with TRBJ2-1; 11 bases match TRBD2. The CDR3 spans 18 residues. V shed 0 bases, J shed 7 bases, and the junction held 11 bases outside the gene matches. Germline assignment: CDR1 SGHNT and CDR2 YENEEA. DNA for the CDR3: TGTGCCAGCAGCTTAGATCAGGGGGGTAGCGGGAGGGTAAATGAGCAGTTCTTC. As protein: CASSLDQGGSGRVNEQFF.

The genes are TRBV10-3 and TRBJ1-1, with D maybe TRBD1 (6 bases). The CDR3 sequence is 13 residues long. Trimming shortened V by 4 bases and J by 3 bases, and 9 bases separated the two germline ends. Germline V gene data show CDR1 as ENHRY and CDR2 as SYGVKD. The CDR3 sequence is CAISVKGDTEAFF. DNA for the CDR3: TGTGCCATCAGTGTAAAGGGGGACACTGAAGCTTTCTTT.

This clone has a single count. This chain joins TRBV28 and TRBJ1-2; no clear D. Germline CDR1 is MDHEN and CDR2 is SYDVKM. V was shortened by 4 bases and J by 7 bases, with 7 bases between the two germline ends. The CDR3 totals 11 residues. For the CDR3, the DNA is TGTGCCAGCAGTTCCCGAGCTGGCTACACCTTC. It specifies CASSSRAGYTF.

J is TRBJ1-1 and V is TRBV6-1; D is uncertain. Germline assignment: CDR1 MNHNS and CDR2 SASEGT. The CDR3 totals 14 residues. Trimming cost V 4 bases and J 6 bases, with 15 bases left between them. The CDR3 nucleotides read TGTGCCAGCAGTGGAGAGAGGGCATACGCTGAAGCTTTCTTT. It is translated as CASSGERAYAEAFF.

This rearrangement joins TRBV27 to TRBJ2-2, with D possibly being TRBD1 (5 bases). Germline V gene lookup returns CDR1 MNHEY and CDR2 SMNVEV (reference sequence). Trimming pared 3 bases from V and 0 bases from J, leaving 17 bases between. This CDR3 has 18 amino acids. CDR3 region: CASSFLRQMIANTGELFF. In DNA, the CDR3 is TGTGCCAGCAGTTTTTTGAGACAGATGATCGCGAACACCGGGGAGCTGTTTTTT.

The chain links TRBV6-4 to TRBJ2-3; TRBD2 agrees at 10 bases. The V and J ends lost 7 bases and 6 bases, in that order; junction bases with no gene match: 7. Germline V gene lookup returns CDR1 MRHNA and CDR2 SNTAGT. The CDR3 runs to 14 residues. The CDR3 DNA reads as TGTGCCAGCAAAAGCGGGGGGGCCGTGGATACGCAGTATTTT. Translating gives CASKSGGAVDTQYF.

The chain uses TRBV18 and TRBJ1-3; 7 bases line up with TRBD1. CDR3 length: 16 residues. The junction had 9 bases not matched to a gene; V was cut back by 3 bases and J by 4 bases. Looked up from germline, CDR1 is KGHSH and CDR2 is LQKENI. CDR3 protein: CASSPRPQTGGNTIYF. The CDR3 coding sequence is TGTGCCAGCTCACCTCGACCGCAGACAGGGGGAAACACCATATATTTT.

The genes are TRBV30 and TRBJ2-7; TRBD1 might be the D (8 bases). Germline CDR1 reads GTSNPN; CDR2 reads SVGIG (reference sequence). V was trimmed by 4 bases and J by 6 bases, leaving 25 bases between them. CDR3 length equals 16 residues. The CDR3 DNA reads TGTGCCTGGACCCCGCGGGGGACAGGTATTGCCTCCGAGCAGTACTTC. Its protein product is CAWTPRGTGIASEQYF.

There are a few counts of this clone. This rearrangement joins TRBV6-6 to TRBJ2-5, with 7 bases aligning to TRBD1. The CDR3 loop spans 14 amino acids. Germline lookup yields CDR1 MNHNY and CDR2 SVGAGI (reference sequence). V was pared by 6 bases and J by 0 bases, with 4 bases of the junction left unmatched. The CDR3 DNA follows: TGTGCCAGCAGACGCGGACAGGACCAAGAGACCCAGTACTTC. Amino acid sequence: CASRRGQDQETQYF.

The chain is built from TRBV27 and TRBJ2-7, with 10 bases matching TRBD2. Germline trimming cut 6 bases from V and 4 bases from J; bases unmatched to any gene: 12. CDR1 is MNHEY, CDR2 SMNVEV, per germline (reference sequence). CDR3 length equals 16 residues. DNA for the CDR3: TGTGCCAGCAGCCCCACATGGACTAGCGGTTATTACGAGCAGTACTTC. Translation: CASSPTWTSGYYEQYF.

The chain recombines TRBV7-8 with TRBJ2-7; D gene ambiguous. Germline loops: CDR1 SGHVS, CDR2 FQNEAQ. V was pared by 5 bases and J by 4 bases, with 6 bases between. The CDR3 extends over 11 amino acids. This CDR3 reads CASSPLYEQYF. The DNA for the CDR3 is TGTGCCAGCAGCCCCCTTTACGAGCAGTACTTC.